These T cell receptor beta chains were read from a single sample in a study of OX40 agonist ivuxolimab in advanced cancers. The protocol was immunoSEQ multiplex PCR, while the TCRdb copy is restricted to in-frame clones and leaves out a portion. The sample has 55,000 to 85,000 clones, roughly nine tenths seen once. The specimen comprised CD4+ or CD8+ T cells sorted from blood, sampled in a trial of the OX40 agonist ivuxolimab. Source of these receptors: an adult with an advanced solid tumor such as melanoma, head and neck, liver or kidney cancer. CDR3s include the opening cysteine and the closing phenylalanine or tryptophan. Fields, in order: clone size, V gene, J gene, D gene, CDR3 protein, CDR3 DNA. D genes are given only for firm matches. Some rows have no size entry. The others give once, few or many, or a class for an expanded clone.

-	TRBV2	TRBJ2-1	-	CASSAEVYNEQFF	TGTGCCAGCAGTGCTGAGGTTTACAATGAGCAGTTCTTC
-	TRBV5-1	TRBJ2-3	-	CASSLVTDTQYF	TGCGCCAGCAGCTTGGTGACAGATACGCAGTATTTT
-	TRBV6-5	TRBJ2-7	-	CASTRTKPYEQYF	TGTGCCAGCACACGGACAAAACCCTACGAGCAGTACTTC
-	TRBV19	TRBJ2-4	-	CASSIDRTGMIAKNIQYF	TGTGCCAGTAGTATAGATAGAACAGGGATGATAGCCAAAAACATTCAGTACTTC
-	TRBV7-8	TRBJ2-1	-	CASSLQGVSPNEQFF	TGTGCCAGCAGCTTACAAGGGGTATCCCCCAATGAGCAGTTCTTC
-	TRBV19	TRBJ2-2	-	CASSIGQGWTGELFF	TGTGCCAGTAGTATTGGGCAGGGATGGACCGGGGAGCTGTTTTTT
-	TRBV7-9	TRBJ1-3	-	CASILVSSGNTIYF	TGTGCCAGCATCCTAGTAAGCTCTGGAAACACCATATATTTT
-	TRBV5-6	TRBJ1-2	-	CASSLVPRESGYTF	TGTGCCAGCAGCTTGGTGCCACGTGAATCTGGCTACACCTTC
-	TRBV5-1	TRBJ2-3	TRBD1	CASSQTGGFKYF	TGCGCCAGCAGCCAAACAGGGGGCTTTAAGTATTTT
-	TRBV10-2	TRBJ2-1	-	CASSESLSSYNEQFF	TGCGCCAGCAGTGAGTCTCTCAGCTCCTACAATGAGCAGTTCTTC
-	TRBV14	TRBJ2-1	TRBD2	CASSHRFGAGGRSYNEQFF	TGTGCCAGCAGCCACAGGTTTGGAGCGGGAGGGCGCTCCTACAATGAGCAGTTCTTC
-	TRBV7-2	TRBJ1-1	TRBD1	CASSFGQGGTEAFF	TGTGCCAGCAGCTTCGGACAGGGCGGCACTGAAGCTTTCTTT
once	TRBV7-3	TRBJ1-2	-	CASSPNTAYGYTF	TGTGCCAGCAGCCCAAATACCGCCTATGGCTACACCTTC
-	TRBV18	TRBJ2-3	-	CASSPSSTDTQYF	TGTGCCAGCTCACCATCTAGCACAGATACGCAGTATTTT
-	TRBV2	TRBJ1-1	-	CASSEYRVGNTEAFF	TGTGCCAGCAGTGAATACAGGGTTGGGAACACTGAAGCTTTCTTT
-	TRBV2	TRBJ1-5	-	CASSEQGGNQPQHF	TGTGCCAGCAGTGAACAGGGTGGCAATCAGCCCCAGCATTTT
-	TRBV7-8	TRBJ1-1	-	CASSLYTRGGTEAFF	TGTGCCAGCAGCTTATATACCAGGGGCGGCACTGAAGCTTTCTTT
-	TRBV28	TRBJ2-1	TRBD2	CASSFELAGVYYNEQFF	TGTGCCAGCAGTTTCGAACTAGCGGGAGTATACTACAATGAGCAGTTCTTC
-	TRBV2	TRBJ2-2	TRBD1	CASKRQGSTGELFF	TGTGCCAGCAAGCGACAGGGAAGCACCGGGGAGCTGTTTTTT
-	TRBV14	TRBJ2-3	-	CASSQGLAATQYF	TGTGCCAGCAGCCAAGGTTTAGCAGCTACGCAGTATTTT
-	TRBV6-1	TRBJ1-5	-	CASSEARGIGNQPQHF	TGTGCCAGCAGTGAAGCGAGAGGGATAGGCAATCAGCCCCAGCATTTT
-	TRBV7-3	TRBJ2-7	TRBD2	CASSLTSGTYEQYF	TGTGCCAGCAGCCTGACTAGCGGAACCTACGAGCAGTACTTC
-	TRBV9	TRBJ2-1	TRBD2	CASSGRAGLPQFF	TGTGCCAGCAGCGGACGAGCGGGACTGCCTCAGTTCTTC
-	TRBV19	TRBJ1-5	-	CATTRDPGRQKDQPQHF	TGTGCCACCACAAGAGATCCGGGACGGCAGAAAGATCAGCCCCAGCATTTT
-	TRBV5-1	TRBJ1-5	TRBD1	CASRKTGGSQPQHF	TGCGCCAGCAGAAAGACAGGGGGCAGTCAGCCCCAGCATTTT
-	TRBV27	TRBJ2-7	-	CASSLLRGASLYEQYF	TGTGCCAGCAGTTTGCTTAGGGGCGCGTCTCTCTACGAGCAGTACTTC
-	TRBV2	TRBJ2-5	-	CATQAEQKATQYF	TGTGCCACTCAGGCAGAGCAAAAAGCGACCCAGTACTTC
-	TRBV27	TRBJ2-7	TRBD2	CASSFLAGPGRYEQYF	TGTGCCAGCAGTTTCCTAGCGGGACCAGGGCGCTACGAGCAGTACTTC
once	TRBV5-1	TRBJ2-1	TRBD2	CASSELAGGGYEQFF	TGCGCCAGCAGCGAACTAGCGGGAGGGGGCTATGAGCAGTTCTTC
-	TRBV6-1	TRBJ2-1	-	CASSGPAGSSYNEQFF	TGTGCCAGCAGTGGTCCGGCGGGATCGTCCTACAATGAGCAGTTCTTC
once	TRBV6-1	TRBJ1-1	TRBD1	CASSPTGGATEAFF	TGTGCCAGCAGCCCAACAGGGGGGGCCACTGAAGCTTTCTTT
-	TRBV28	TRBJ2-5	TRBD1	CASSRTGNQETQYF	TGTGCCAGCAGTCGGACAGGGAACCAAGAGACCCAGTACTTC
-	TRBV27	TRBJ1-1	-	CASSLMAGLKNTEAFF	TGTGCCAGCAGTTTAATGGCAGGGCTTAAGAACACTGAAGCTTTCTTT
-	TRBV2	TRBJ1-1	-	CATREPVNTEAFF	TGTGCCACCAGAGAGCCTGTAAACACTGAAGCTTTCTTT
-	TRBV30	TRBJ1-5	-	CACSEGFQPQHF	TGTGCCTGTTCCGAGGGGTTTCAGCCCCAGCATTTT
few	TRBV15	TRBJ2-2	TRBD2	CATSRDGSGRHTGELFF	TGTGCCACCAGCAGAGATGGAAGCGGGAGGCACACCGGGGAGCTGTTTTTT
few	TRBV4-1	TRBJ2-7	TRBD1	CASSQEFPGQGYEQYF	TGCGCCAGCAGCCAAGAGTTCCCGGGACAGGGGTACGAGCAGTACTTC
-	TRBV5-1	TRBJ2-3	TRBD1	CASSIGQGDTDTQYF	TGCGCCAGCAGCATAGGACAGGGCGACACAGATACGCAGTATTTT
-	TRBV25-1	TRBJ1-3	-	CASSNGQFSSGNTIYF	TGTGCCAGCAGTAATGGACAGTTTTCTTCTGGAAACACCATATATTTT
few	TRBV6-6	TRBJ1-2	-	CATLDTANYGYTF	TGTGCCACCTTAGACACCGCTAACTATGGCTACACCTTC
-	TRBV5-4	TRBJ2-1	TRBD2	CASSLETSGRNEQFF	TGTGCCAGCAGCTTGGAGACTAGCGGGAGAAATGAGCAGTTCTTC
-	TRBV9	TRBJ2-7	TRBD1	CASSPRPDRPIEQYF	TGTGCCAGCAGCCCCCGCCCGGACAGGCCCATCGAGCAGTACTTC
-	TRBV6-1	TRBJ1-1	TRBD1	CASRRGPGTEAFF	TGTGCCAGCAGGAGGGGGCCAGGCACTGAAGCTTTCTTT
-	TRBV9	TRBJ1-1	-	CASSAGDTRGEAFF	TGTGCCAGCAGCGCAGGGGACACCCGGGGTGAAGCTTTCTTT
-	TRBV12-5	TRBJ2-5	-	CASGTFPGVETQYF	TGTGCTAGTGGTACCTTCCCGGGAGTTGAGACCCAGTACTTC
-	TRBV21-1	TRBJ1-5	-	CASSKAPGQGARGNQPQHF	TGTGCCAGCAGCAAAGCGCCTGGACAGGGGGCGCGAGGCAATCAGCCCCAGCATTTT
-	TRBV27	TRBJ2-2	-	CASSLRAMNTGELFF	TGTGCCAGCTCCTTAAGGGCTATGAACACCGGGGAGCTGTTTTTT